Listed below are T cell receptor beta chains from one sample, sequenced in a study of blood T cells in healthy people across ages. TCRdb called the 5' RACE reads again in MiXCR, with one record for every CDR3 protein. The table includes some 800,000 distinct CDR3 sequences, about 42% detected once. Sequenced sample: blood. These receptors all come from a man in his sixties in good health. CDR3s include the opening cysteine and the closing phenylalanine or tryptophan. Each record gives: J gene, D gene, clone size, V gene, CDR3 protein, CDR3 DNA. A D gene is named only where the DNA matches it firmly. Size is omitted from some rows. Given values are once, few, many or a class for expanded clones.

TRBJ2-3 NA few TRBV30 CAWSVTGGTDTQYF TGTGCCTGGAGTGTAACTGGGGGAACAGATACGCAGTATTTT
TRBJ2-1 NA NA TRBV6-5 CASPPEQGRRNEQFF TGTGCCAGCCCCCCGGAACAGGGCAGAAGGAATGAGCAGTTCTTC
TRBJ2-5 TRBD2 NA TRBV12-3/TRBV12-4 CASSLALAGEATQYF TGTGCCAGCAGTTTAGCGCTAGCGGGGGAAGCGACCCAGTACTTC
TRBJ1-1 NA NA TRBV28 CASSLWGWQDTEAFF TGTGCCAGCAGTCTCTGGGGGTGGCAGGACACTGAAGCTTTCTTT
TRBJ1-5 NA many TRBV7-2 CASSPQGNSNQPQHF TGTGCCAGCAGCCCCCAGGGGAATAGCAATCAGCCCCAGCATTTT
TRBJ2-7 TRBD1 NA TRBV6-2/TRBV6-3 CASSYGQGAYNEQYF TGTGCCAGCAGTTACGGACAGGGTGCCTACAATGAGCAGTACTTC
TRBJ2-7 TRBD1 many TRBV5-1 CASSLGQGFHEQYF TGTGCCAGCAGCTTGGGACAGGGTTTCCACGAGCAGTACTTC
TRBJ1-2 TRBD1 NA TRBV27 CASSWDREGYGYTF TGTGCCAGCAGTTGGGACAGGGAGGGCTATGGCTACACCTTC
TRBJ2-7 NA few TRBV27 CASSPQTDLEQYF TGTGCCAGCAGCCCCCAGACGGATCTCGAGCAGTACTTC
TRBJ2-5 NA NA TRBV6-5 CASSYQRRVETQYF TGTGCCAGCAGTTACCAGAGGAGGGTAGAGACCCAGTACTTC
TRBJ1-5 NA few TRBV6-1 CASTQGVQPQHF TGTGCCAGCACTCAAGGTGTTCAGCCCCAGCATTTT
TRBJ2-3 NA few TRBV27 CASSLRTVGDTQYF TGTGCCAGCAGTTTAAGGACGGTGGGGGATACGCAGTATTTT
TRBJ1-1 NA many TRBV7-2 CASSLGLANTEAFF TGTGCCAGCAGCTTAGGGCTGGCGAACACTGAAGCTTTCTTT
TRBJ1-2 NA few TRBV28 CASSYGVGARSNYGYTF TGTGCCAGCAGTTATGGGGTGGGAGCCAGAAGCAACTATGGCTACACCTTC
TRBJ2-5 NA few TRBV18 CASSRDVAETQYF TGTGCCAGCTCACGGGACGTTGCGGAGACCCAGTACTTC
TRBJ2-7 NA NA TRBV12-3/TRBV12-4 CASSSSGSEQYF TGTGCCAGCAGTTCATCAGGAAGCGAGCAGTACTTC
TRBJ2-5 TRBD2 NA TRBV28 CASSSPRLAGGETQYF TGTGCCAGCAGCAGTCCCCGACTAGCGGGTGGGGAGACCCAGTACTTC
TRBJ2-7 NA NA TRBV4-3 CASSQVFGARYEQYF TGCGCCAGCAGCCAAGTATTTGGGGCTCGGTACGAGCAGTACTTC
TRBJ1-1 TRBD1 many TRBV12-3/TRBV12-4 CASSRPGQGFTEAFF TGTGCCAGCAGCCGACCGGGACAGGGTTTCACTGAAGCTTTCTTT
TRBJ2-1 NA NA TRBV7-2 CASSFGTPTYNEQFF TGTGCCAGCAGCTTCGGGACGCCCACCTACAATGAGCAGTTCTTC
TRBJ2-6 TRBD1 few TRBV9 CASSGSGTANSGANVLTF TGTGCCAGCAGCGGCTCCGGGACAGCAAACTCTGGGGCCAACGTCCTGACTTTC
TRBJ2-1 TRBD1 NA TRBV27 CSSSPAGTGQFF TGTTCCAGCAGTCCGGCCGGGACAGGGCAGTTCTTC
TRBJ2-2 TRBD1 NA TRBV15 CATSRADRVRTGELFF TGTGCCACCAGCAGAGCGGACAGGGTACGCACCGGGGAGCTGTTTTTT
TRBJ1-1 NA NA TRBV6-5 CAAQQSNTEAFF TGTGCCGCCCAGCAGTCGAACACTGAAGCTTTCTTT
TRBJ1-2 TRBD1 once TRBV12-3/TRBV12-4 CASSPRVQGANYGYTF TGTGCCAGCAGTCCTCGGGTACAGGGGGCTAACTATGGCTACACCTTC
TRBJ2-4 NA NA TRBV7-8 CASSLERVTYGQYF TGTGCCAGCAGCTTAGAGCGAGTTACCTACGGGCAGTACTTC